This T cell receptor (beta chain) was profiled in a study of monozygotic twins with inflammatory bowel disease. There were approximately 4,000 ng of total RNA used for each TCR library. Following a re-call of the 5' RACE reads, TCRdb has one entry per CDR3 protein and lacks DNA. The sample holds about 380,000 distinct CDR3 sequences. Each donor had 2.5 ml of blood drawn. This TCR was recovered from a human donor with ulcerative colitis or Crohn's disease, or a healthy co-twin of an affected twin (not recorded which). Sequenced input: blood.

CDR3 sequence reads: CAISESGLAYNEQFF. V gene TRBV10-3 combines with J gene TRBJ2-1; TCRdb gives TRBD2 as the D gene, but with no DNA this cannot be confirmed. The V gene's germline CDR1 is ENHRY and CDR2 SYGVKD. The CDR3 has 15 amino acids.